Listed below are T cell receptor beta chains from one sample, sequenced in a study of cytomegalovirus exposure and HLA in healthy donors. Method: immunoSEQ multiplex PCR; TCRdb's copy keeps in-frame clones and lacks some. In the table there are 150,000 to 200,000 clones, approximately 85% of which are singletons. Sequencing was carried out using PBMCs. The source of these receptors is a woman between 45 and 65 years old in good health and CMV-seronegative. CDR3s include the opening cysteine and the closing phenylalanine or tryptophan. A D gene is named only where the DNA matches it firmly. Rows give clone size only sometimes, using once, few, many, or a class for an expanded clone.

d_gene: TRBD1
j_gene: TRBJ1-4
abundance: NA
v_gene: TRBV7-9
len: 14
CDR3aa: CASSHDRGREKLFF
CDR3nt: TGTGCCAGCAGTCACGACAGGGGGCGAGAAAAACTGTTTTTT

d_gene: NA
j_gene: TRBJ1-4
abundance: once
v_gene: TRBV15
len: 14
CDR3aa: CATSPQRGNEKLFF
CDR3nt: TGTGCCACCAGCCCCCAAAGGGGTAATGAAAAACTGTTTTTT

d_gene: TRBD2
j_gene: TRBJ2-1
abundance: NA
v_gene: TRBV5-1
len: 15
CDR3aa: CASSLRAGVNNEQFF
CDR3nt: TGCGCCAGCAGCTTGAGAGCGGGAGTAAACAATGAGCAGTTCTTC

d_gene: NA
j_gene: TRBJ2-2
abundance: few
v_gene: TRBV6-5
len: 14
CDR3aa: CASRSRLGAGELFF
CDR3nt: TGTGCCAGCAGGTCTCGGTTGGGCGCCGGGGAGCTGTTTTTT

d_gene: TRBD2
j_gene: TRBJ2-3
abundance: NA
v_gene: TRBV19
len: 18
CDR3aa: CASSIDDTSGRVTDTQYF
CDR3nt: TGTGCCAGTAGTATAGATGACACTAGCGGGAGGGTCACAGATACGCAGTATTTT

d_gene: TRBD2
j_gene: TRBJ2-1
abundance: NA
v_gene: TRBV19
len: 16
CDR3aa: CASSILAGESYNEQFF
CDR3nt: TGTGCCAGTAGTATACTAGCGGGAGAGTCCTACAATGAGCAGTTCTTC

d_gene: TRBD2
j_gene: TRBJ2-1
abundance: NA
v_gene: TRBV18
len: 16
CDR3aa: CASSPLRLAGYNEQFF
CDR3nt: TGTGCCAGCTCACCACTAAGACTAGCGGGCTACAATGAGCAGTTCTTC

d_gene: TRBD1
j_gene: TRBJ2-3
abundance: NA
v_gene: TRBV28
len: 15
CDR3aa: CASSQRQGATDTQYF
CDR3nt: TGTGCCAGCAGCCAAAGACAGGGGGCCACAGATACGCAGTATTTT

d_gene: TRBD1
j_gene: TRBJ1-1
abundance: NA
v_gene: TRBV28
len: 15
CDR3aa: CASSYGTVPNTEAFF
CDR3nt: TGTGCCAGCAGTTACGGGACAGTCCCGAACACTGAAGCTTTCTTT

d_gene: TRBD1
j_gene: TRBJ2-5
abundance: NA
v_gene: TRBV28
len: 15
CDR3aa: CASSNGPGGQETQYF
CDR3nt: TGTGCCAGCAGTAATGGGCCAGGGGGTCAAGAGACCCAGTACTTC

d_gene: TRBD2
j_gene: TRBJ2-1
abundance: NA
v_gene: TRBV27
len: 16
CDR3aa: CASKPTRTSSYNEQFF
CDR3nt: TGTGCCAGCAAACCTACTCGGACTAGCTCCTACAATGAGCAGTTCTTC

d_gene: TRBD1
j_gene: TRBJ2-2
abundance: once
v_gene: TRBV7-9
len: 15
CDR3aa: CSSSQGQVNHGELFF
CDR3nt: TGTTCCAGCAGCCAAGGACAGGTGAACCACGGGGAGCTGTTTTTT

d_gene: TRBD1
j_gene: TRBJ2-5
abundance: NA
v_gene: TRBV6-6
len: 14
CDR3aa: CASSIQGAWETQYF
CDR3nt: TGTGCCAGCAGTATACAGGGGGCGTGGGAGACCCAGTACTTC

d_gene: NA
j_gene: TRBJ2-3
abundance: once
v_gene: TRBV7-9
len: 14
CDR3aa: CASSFVSRPDTQYF
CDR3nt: TGTGCCAGCAGCTTCGTGTCTAGACCAGATACGCAGTATTTT

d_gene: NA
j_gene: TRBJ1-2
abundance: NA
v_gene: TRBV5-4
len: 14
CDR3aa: CASSGGTDNYGYTF
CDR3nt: TGTGCCAGCAGCGGGGGCACCGATAACTATGGCTACACCTTC

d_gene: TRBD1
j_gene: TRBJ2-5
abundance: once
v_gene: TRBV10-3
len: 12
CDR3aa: CAISEDRDVQYF
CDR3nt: TGTGCCATCAGTGAAGACAGGGACGTGCAGTACTTC

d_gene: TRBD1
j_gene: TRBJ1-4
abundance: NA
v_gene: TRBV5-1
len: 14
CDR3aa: CASSSQGAREKLFF
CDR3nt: TGCGCCAGCAGCTCACAGGGGGCTCGTGAAAAACTGTTTTTT

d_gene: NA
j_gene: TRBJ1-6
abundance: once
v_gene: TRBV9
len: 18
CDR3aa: CASSVGQGINSYNSPLHF
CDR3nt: TGTGCCAGCAGCGTAGGTCAGGGGATAAACTCCTATAATTCACCCCTCCACTTT

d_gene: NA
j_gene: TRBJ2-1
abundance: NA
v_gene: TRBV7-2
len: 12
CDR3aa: CASSFMYNEQFF
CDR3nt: TGTGCCAGCAGCTTCATGTACAATGAGCAGTTCTTC

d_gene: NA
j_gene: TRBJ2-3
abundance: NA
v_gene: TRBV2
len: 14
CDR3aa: CASKAGAGTDTQYF
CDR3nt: TGTGCCAGCAAGGCGGGCGCGGGCACAGATACGCAGTATTTT

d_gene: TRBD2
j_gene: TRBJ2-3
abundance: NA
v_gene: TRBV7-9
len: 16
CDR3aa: CASSSRTSGVTDTQYF
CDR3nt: TGTGCCAGCAGCTCGAGGACTAGCGGGGTCACAGATACGCAGTATTTT

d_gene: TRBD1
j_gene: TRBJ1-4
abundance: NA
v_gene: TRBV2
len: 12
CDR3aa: CASRTGNEKLFF
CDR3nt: TGTGCCAGCAGGACAGGGAATGAAAAACTGTTTTTT

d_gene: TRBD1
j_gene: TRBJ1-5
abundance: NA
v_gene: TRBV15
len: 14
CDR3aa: CATGQGLSNQPQHF
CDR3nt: TGTGCCACCGGACAGGGTCTGAGCAATCAGCCCCAGCATTTT

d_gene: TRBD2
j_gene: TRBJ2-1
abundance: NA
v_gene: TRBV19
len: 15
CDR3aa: CASRETSGSYNEQFF
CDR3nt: TGTGCCAGTAGAGAGACTAGCGGCTCCTACAATGAGCAGTTCTTC

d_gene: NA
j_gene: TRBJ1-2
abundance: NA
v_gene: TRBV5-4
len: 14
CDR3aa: CASSLGQGNYGYTF
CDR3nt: TGTGCCAGCAGCTTGGGGCAGGGGAACTATGGCTACACCTTC